The 26 T cell receptor beta chains reported below all come from one sample, sequenced in a study of T cell responses to AZD1222 COVID-19 vaccine. Data came from immunoSEQ multiplex PCR; TCRdb stores just in-frame clones and leaves some out. In the table there are roughly 200,000 clones, more than 85% of which are singletons. Specimen: peripheral blood, collected 28 days after the second AZD1222 dose. These TCRs come from an adult who received the AZD1222 COVID-19 vaccine.

V and J are TRBV14 and TRBJ2-7; 9 nucleotides match TRBD2. The CDR3 has 15 amino acids. Germline V gene sequence: CDR1 SGHDN, CDR2 FVKESK. V dropped 5 bases and J dropped 0; count of bases not matched to a gene: 5. CDR3 sequence reads: CASSASGGSSYEQYF. Here the CDR3 DNA reads TGTGCCAGCAGCGCGAGCGGGGGGAGCTCCTACGAGCAGTACTTC.

The J gene is TRBJ1-1, the V gene TRBV19, with 7 bases lining up with TRBD1. Germline CDR1 reads LNHDA; CDR2 reads SQIVND (reference sequence). Trimming cost V 3 bases and J 7 bases; bases outside gene matches: 8. There are 14 residues in the CDR3. CDR3 residues: CASSIARGINEAFF. The CDR3 nucleotides read TGTGCCAGTAGTATTGCCAGGGGGATTAATGAAGCTTTCTTT.

This chain links TRBV2 with TRBJ1-5, with D unclear. The V gene lost 11 bases and the J gene lost 4 bases, with 15 bases spanning the gap. Germline CDR1 reads SNHLY; CDR2 reads FYNNEI. This CDR3 has 13 residues. In DNA form, the CDR3 reads TGTGCCGGCTCGGCTTGGAGTAATCAGCCCCAGCATTTT. Protein: CAGSAWSNQPQHF.

The chain links TRBV28 to TRBJ2-4; the match to TRBD2 covers 10 bases. The CDR3 totals 14 residues. Germline CDR1 reads MDHEN; CDR2 reads SYDVKM. V shed 6 bases and J 4 bases; nucleotides not matched to a gene: 3. The CDR3 region is CASSLAGVKNIQYF. The CDR3 bases are TGTGCCAGCAGCCTAGCGGGGGTAAAAAACATTCAGTACTTC. The whole variable domain, remainder taken from reference TRBV28 and TRBJ2-4, is DVKVTQSSRYLVKRTGEKVFLECVQDMDHENMFWYRQDPGLGLRLIYFSYDVKMKEKGDIPEGYSVSREKKERFSLILESASTNQTSMYLCASSLAGVKNIQYFGAGTRLSVL.

J is TRBJ2-5 and V is TRBV4-1, with 10 bases fitting TRBD2. Germline lookup yields CDR1 MGHRA and CDR2 YSYEKL. The CDR3 has 16 residues. Trimming removed 0 bases from V and 3 bases from J; junction bases left unmatched: 4. For the CDR3, the DNA is TGCGCCAGCAGCCAAGAGGAGCTAGCGGGAGAAGAGACCCAGTACTTC. Its protein is CASSQEELAGEETQYF.

The chain is built from TRBV3-1 (or the pseudogene TRBV3-2) and TRBJ1-2; D is ambiguous. Deletions cut 4 bases from V and 8 bases from J, with 20 bases between. CDR1 is LGHDT, CDR2 YNNKEL, per germline (reference sequence). The CDR3 loop spans 15 amino acids. CDR3 in amino acids: CASSPRPNGGGGYTF. DNA for the CDR3: TGTGCCAGCAGCCCTCGACCCAACGGAGGAGGGGGCTACACCTTC.

The gene calls are TRBV12-5 and TRBJ2-3, with D uncertain. CDR1 is LGHNT and CDR2 is FRNRAP in the germline V gene. CDR3 size: 11 residues. The germline V and J ends were trimmed by 6 bases and 5 bases, with 6 bases remaining between them. CDR3 sequence: CASGIQDTQYF. The CDR3 nucleotides read TGTGCTAGTGGCATTCAAGATACGCAGTATTTT.

This rearrangement joins TRBV16 to TRBJ2-7; D ambiguous. The CDR3 loop spans 13 amino acids. Germline V lookup: CDR1 KGHSY, CDR2 FQNENV. Deletions cut 0 bases from V and 2 bases from J, with 5 bases between. The CDR3 DNA reads as TGTGCCAGCAGCCAATCCGTGGCCTACGAGCAGTACTTC. Its protein product is CASSQSVAYEQYF. The full variable domain, rest sourced from reference TRBV16 and TRBJ2-7, is GEEVAQTPKHLVRGEGQKAKLYCAPIKGHSYVFWYQQVLKNEFKFLISFQNENVFDETGMPKERFSAKCLPNSPCSLEIQATKLEDSAVYFCASSQSVAYEQYFGPGTRLTVT.

The chain uses TRBV7-3 and TRBJ2-5; perhaps TRBD2 as D (7 bases). The CDR3 runs 17 residues. Germline V lookup: CDR1 SGHTA, CDR2 FQGTGA. Trimming took off 2 bases at V and 3 bases at J, with 19 bases between the two ends. The CDR3 nucleotides read TGTGCCAGCAGCTTATTTGGCCGCCAGCGGGACAAAGAGACCCAGTACTTC. Encoded protein: CASSLFGRQRDKETQYF.

The J gene is TRBJ1-5, the V gene TRBV7-8, with 8 bases lining up with TRBD1. This CDR3 has 16 amino acids. Trimming removed 2 bases from V and 1 base from J; junction bases left unmatched: 4. Per germline, CDR1 SGHVS and CDR2 FQNEAQ. The CDR3 protein is CASSLQGARSNQPQHF. The CDR3, as DNA: TGTGCCAGCAGCTTACAGGGGGCTCGGAGCAATCAGCCCCAGCATTTT. Supplemented by reference TRBV7-8 and TRBJ1-5, the full variable domain reads GAGVSQSPRYKVAKRGQDVALRCDPISGHVSLFWYQQALGQGPEFLTYFQNEAQLDKSGLPSDRFFAERPEGSVSTLKIQRTQQEDSAVYLCASSLQGARSNQPQHFGDGTRLSIL.

The rearrangement joins TRBV15 to TRBJ1-1; D unclear. V was trimmed by 1 base and J by 6 bases, leaving 3 bases between them. In germline, CDR1 is LNHNV, CDR2 YYDKDF (reference sequence). CDR3 size: 11 residues. In DNA, the CDR3 is TGTGCCACCAGCAGAGGTGCTGAAGCTTTCTTT. This translates into CATSRGAEAFF.

The V gene is TRBV5-1, the J gene TRBJ2-7, with 12 bases identical to TRBD1. V was clipped by 1 base and J by 7 bases; unmatched bases: 6. There are 15 residues in the CDR3. Germline V gene data show CDR1 as SGHRS and CDR2 as YFSETQ. The CDR3 DNA is TGCGCCAGCAGCTTGTGGGGACAGGGGGCGAAGGAGCAGTACTTC. Amino acids: CASSLWGQGAKEQYF.

This chain joins TRBV7-8 and TRBJ2-7; no clear D gene. CDR1 is SGHVS and CDR2 is FQNEAQ in the germline V gene. The CDR3 consists of 15 residues. Between the trimmed V and J ends, which lost 5 bases and 0 bases, there was a span of 14 bases. CDR3 sequence (DNA): TGTGCCAGCAGCCTTGACGGCCGGAGCTCCTACGAGCAGTACTTC. Protein sequence: CASSLDGRSSYEQYF.

This clone was detected only a few times. The CDR3 DNA is TGTGCCAGCAGTTCTCACAGGGGGCAGGCGGAGACCCAGTACTTC. Translating gives CASSSHRGQAETQYF. The chain links TRBV28 to TRBJ2-5; 9 bases line up with TRBD1. CDR3 length equals 15 residues. The ends lost 4 bases at V and 5 bases at J; junction bases unmatched: 8. Germline loops: CDR1 MDHEN, CDR2 SYDVKM.

This chain uses TRBV5-4 with TRBJ2-2; 8 positions match TRBD2. Losses at the gene ends were 3 bases for V and 7 bases for J; bases not matched to a gene: 14. There are 17 residues in the CDR3. Germline loops: CDR1 SGHNT, CDR2 YYREEE (reference sequence). The CDR3 DNA sequence: TGTGCCAGCAGCTCGCGCGCTCGCGGGAGGTTAAACGGGGAGCTGTTTTTT. Amino acids: CASSSRARGRLNGELFF. The whole variable domain, filled in from reference TRBV5-4 and TRBJ2-2, reads ETGVTQSPTHLIKTRGQQVTLRCSSQSGHNTVSWYQQALGQGPQFIFQYYREEENGRGNFPPRFSGLQFPNYSSELNVNALELDDSALYLCASSSRARGRLNGELFFGEGSRLTVL.

The CDR3 spells CASSSTSRGGGQPQHF. In DNA, the CDR3 is TGTGCCAGCAGCTCGACCTCACGGGGGGGAGGTCAGCCCCAGCATTTT. The chain couples TRBV6-2 or TRBV6-3 to TRBJ1-5; D is perhaps TRBD1 (5 bases). Germline lookup yields CDR1 MNHEY and CDR2 SVGEGT. The CDR3 loop spans 16 amino acids. V gave up 6 bases and J gave up 6 bases, with 21 bases separating them.

The rearrangement links TRBV9 to TRBJ1-1; 8 bases are a match to TRBD1. Germline assignment: CDR1 SGDLS and CDR2 YYNGEE. The CDR3 spans 16 residues. After removal of 1 base from V and 2 bases from J, the junction contained 7 bases not matched to a gene. DNA of the CDR3: TGTGCCAGCAGCGTAACCCCACAGGGGGTTAACACTGAAGCTTTCTTT. The encoded protein is CASSVTPQGVNTEAFF.

V gene TRBV3-1 (or the pseudogene TRBV3-2) combines with J gene TRBJ2-2; 9 positions agree with TRBD1. J gave up 4 bases and V 4 bases, and 4 bases lay outside the gene matches. This CDR3 is built from 15 residues. Germline V gives CDR1 LGHDT, CDR2 YNNKEL (reference sequence). CDR3 coding DNA: TGTGCCAGCAGCCCTCGACAGGGGGGCACCGGGGAGCTGTTTTTT. It codes for CASSPRQGGTGELFF.

The rearrangement links TRBV27 to TRBJ1-2; D possibly corresponds to TRBD1 (5 bases). The V end lost 5 bases, the J end lost 6 bases, and 19 bases lay between the germline ends. The germline CDR1 and CDR2 sequences are MNHEY and SMNVEV (reference sequence). The CDR3 spans 15 residues. Here the CDR3 DNA reads TGTGCCAGCAGTCCCGCCATCTCAGGGTACCATGGCTACACCTTC. It encodes CASSPAISGYHGYTF.

This clone was counted once. J is TRBJ2-2 and V is TRBV28; D is perhaps TRBD1 or TRBD2 (5 bases each). The CDR3 runs 14 residues. The V end lost 8 bases, the J end lost 5 bases, and 15 bases lay between the germline ends. In germline, CDR1 is MDHEN, CDR2 SYDVKM. The CDR3: CASHRTSGTGELFF. The CDR3, as DNA: TGTGCCAGCCACAGGACCTCGGGGACCGGGGAGCTGTTTTTT.

The V gene is TRBV7-5, the J gene TRBJ2-1; TRBD1 was called by the table and not checked on the DNA. TRBV7-5 is a known pseudogene. The CDR3 totals 15 residues. The CDR3 region has the DNA TGTGCCAGAAGAACCGGGACAGGGGACTACAATGAGCAGTTCTTC. Translating gives CARRTGTGDYNEQFF.

This sequence joins TRBV7-9 and TRBJ2-2; 12 bases map to TRBD2. Germline-derived CDR1 and CDR2 are SEHNR and FQNEAQ (reference sequence). Trimming at V came to 2 bases and at J to 4 bases, leaving 8 bases not matched to a gene. The CDR3 loop spans 18 amino acids. The CDR3 DNA follows: TGTGCCAGCAGCTTACCCGGACTAGCGGGATTACGCACCGGGGAGCTGTTTTTT. Translating it yields CASSLPGLAGLRTGELFF.

J is TRBJ1-2 and V is TRBV5-1, with D maybe TRBD1 (5 bases). With 3 bases removed from V and 8 bases from J, the gap between germline ends came to 23 bases. This CDR3 is built from 16 residues. CDR1 and CDR2 from the germline V gene are SGHRS and YFSETQ. The DNA for the CDR3 is TGCGCCAGCAGCTACCTAAGCCGGGACTCTCGGTCCGGCTACACCTTC. As protein: CASSYLSRDSRSGYTF.

In this sample, this clone turned up once. The CDR3: CASSPFTPGQGLYEQYF. CDR3 DNA sequence: TGTGCCAGCTCACCTTTCACGCCGGGACAGGGTCTCTACGAGCAGTACTTC. The chain uses TRBV18 and TRBJ2-7; 9 bases match TRBD1. The CDR3 runs to 17 residues. V gave up 3 bases and J gave up 3 bases; unmatched junction bases: 12. Germline V CDR1 and CDR2: KGHSH, LQKENI.

The chain combines TRBV24-1 with TRBJ2-5, with a possible D match to TRBD2 (5 bases). This CDR3 spans 12 amino acids. V lost 1 base to trimming and J lost 8 bases, with 7 bases between them. The germline V gene encodes CDR1 KGHDR and CDR2 SFDVKD. The CDR3 sequence is CATSDFRGTQYF. The CDR3 DNA reads TGTGCCACCAGTGATTTCCGGGGAACCCAGTACTTC.

V is TRBV27 and J is TRBJ1-5, with no clear D. CDR1 is MNHEY and CDR2 is SMNVEV in the germline V gene (reference sequence). Between the trimmed V and J ends, which lost 3 bases and 4 bases, there was a span of 4 bases. The CDR3 length is 12 residues. Written as DNA, the CDR3 is TGTGCCAGCAGTTTCCCTAATCAGCCCCAGCATTTT. It yields the protein CASSFPNQPQHF.